This T cell receptor beta chain was sequenced for a study of regulatory T cells in long-lasting Graves disease. About the research overall: Graves' disease counted as persistent after over 5 years of antithyroid drugs with positive TSH receptor antibodies.

Regarding time point: persistent/refractory GD, antithyroid drugs over 5 years with positive TRAb. RNA from PBMCs was the source of the TCR library. Blood from the periphery, around 9.3 milliliters in all, was drawn into EDTA tubes. V was cut by 0 bases and J by 0 bases, with 12 bases left in between. Germline V gene lookup returns CDR1 SGHRS and CDR2 YFSETQ. CDR3 size: 17 residues. Investigators prepared the TCR beta libraries by applying iRepertoire HTBI primers and Arm-PCR of CDR3 regions. From the multiplex PCR reads, TCRdb called clonotypes with MiXCR, one entry per CDR3 protein. The sample comprises around 460,000 distinct CDR3 sequences, around a fifth of which are singletons, and 10% to 15% rests with the top ten. Study-wide results and limits: Among persistent patients, a larger number of public clonotypes were shared (about 3,000) than among newly diagnosed patients (about 970).

About this clonotype itself: Its antigen is unidentified.

The material sequenced was peripheral blood mononuclear cells (PBMCs), taken when the disease was refractory, from a patient treated with antithyroid drugs. V usage is TRBV5-1 and J usage is TRBJ1-4; the D is unclear. This clonotype was obtained from a female donor with Graves disease. CDR3 in DNA: TGCGCCAGCAGCTTGGGAGACGAACCTTCAACTAATGAAAAACTGTTTTTT. Amino acids: CASSLGDEPSTNEKLFF.